This passage covers 11 T cell receptor beta chains from one sample sequenced in a study of T-cell memory formation after mild COVID-19. TCRdb processed the 5' RACE reads anew with MiXCR; each CDR3 protein has one entry. This sample carries about 270,000 distinct CDR3 sequences, more than 15% of them seen once, and the ten largest clones take roughly 23%. Specimen: PBMCs or a T cell subset sorted from them (not recorded which). Receptors were obtained from a man aged 18 to 29 who had mild COVID-19 (a few samples of this study predate the infection). Cell type and time point are not known.

The chain uses TRBV7-2 and TRBJ2-7; no firm D call. V was trimmed by 6 bases and J by 6 bases, leaving 15 bases between them. Germline assignment: CDR1 SGHTA and CDR2 FQGNSA. The CDR3 loop spans 13 amino acids. This CDR3 reads CASRQSTGAEQYF. In DNA, the CDR3 is TGTGCCAGCAGACAGAGCACGGGCGCCGAGCAGTACTTC.

This clonotype came up many times. V is TRBV7-2 and J is TRBJ2-3, with 9 positions matching TRBD2. Germline V gives CDR1 SGHTA, CDR2 FQGNSA. V gave up 5 bases and J gave up 4 bases; unmatched junction bases: 4. The CDR3 contains 14 residues. The CDR3, as DNA: TGTGCCAGCAGCCTTAGCGGGGGAGCAGATACGCAGTATTTT. This codes for CASSLSGGADTQYF.

A few counts support this clonotype. V gene TRBV4-3 combines with J gene TRBJ2-7; unclear D gene. This CDR3 has 13 amino acids. V was cut by 2 bases and J by 3 bases, with 8 bases left in between. Per germline, CDR1 LGHNA and CDR2 YSLEER. The CDR3 bases are TGCGCCAGCAGCCAAAGACGTAGCTACGAGCAGTACTTC. Residues: CASSQRRSYEQYF.

The chain is built from TRBV11-2 and TRBJ1-2; TRBD1 matches 9 bases. CDR1 is SGHAT, CDR2 FQNNGV, per germline. This CDR3 contains 17 residues. J was trimmed by 5 bases and V by 6 bases; bases with no gene match: 16. The CDR3 nucleotides are TGTGCCAGCAGTCTTGAGGGGCCGGGACAGGGAGTATATGGCTACACCTTC. It translates to CASSLEGPGQGVYGYTF. Full variable domain (remainder filled in from reference TRBV11-2 and TRBJ1-2): EAGVAQSPRYKIIEKRQSVAFWCNPISGHATLYWYQQILGQGPKLLIQFQNNGVVDDSQLPKDRFSAERLKGVDSTLKIQPAKLEDSAVYLCASSLEGPGQGVYGYTFGSGTRLTVV.

Ten or more counts support this clonotype. CDR3 residues: CASRARGSYEQYF. The CDR3 DNA sequence: TGTGCCAGCAGGGCCAGGGGTTCCTACGAGCAGTACTTC. The chain couples TRBV27 to TRBJ2-7; D might be TRBD1 (6 bases). Germline CDR1 reads MNHEY; CDR2 reads SMNVEV (reference sequence). This CDR3 has 13 residues. Trimming took 6 bases from V and 1 from J, leaving 10 bases between them.

This clonotype was seen only once. The chain uses TRBV5-1 and TRBJ2-3; 13 bases fit TRBD2. The CDR3 is 16 amino acids. J lost 3 bases, V lost 3 bases, and 4 bases had no gene match. CDR1 and CDR2 from the germline V gene are SGHRS and YFSETQ. For the CDR3, the DNA is TGCGCCAGCAGCTCACTAGCGGGGGGGGCAACAGATACGCAGTATTTT. Translation: CASSSLAGGATDTQYF. Combining the CDR3 with reference TRBV5-1 and TRBJ2-3 gives the whole variable domain KAGVTQTPRYLIKTRGQQVTLSCSPISGHRSVSWYQQTPGQGLQFLFEYFSETQRNKGNFPGRFSGRQFSNSRSEMNVSTLELGDSALYLCASSSLAGGATDTQYFGPGTRLTVL.

This clonotype was recorded many times. The chain joins TRBV11-2 to TRBJ2-1, with TRBD1 matching over 9 bases. This CDR3 has 16 amino acids. Germline V gene lookup returns CDR1 SGHAT and CDR2 FQNNGV. Germline trimming cut 3 bases from V and 4 bases from J; bases unmatched to any gene: 7. This CDR3 reads CASSFEGTGSYNEQFF. For the CDR3, the DNA is TGTGCCAGCAGCTTCGAAGGGACAGGGTCATACAATGAGCAGTTCTTC. Using reference TRBV11-2 and TRBJ2-1 for the parts outside the CDR3, the full variable domain is EAGVAQSPRYKIIEKRQSVAFWCNPISGHATLYWYQQILGQGPKLLIQFQNNGVVDDSQLPKDRFSAERLKGVDSTLKIQPAKLEDSAVYLCASSFEGTGSYNEQFFGPGTRLTVL.

The chain uses TRBV10-2 and TRBJ2-7; D gene unclear. Germline V gene data show CDR1 as WSHSY and CDR2 as SAAADI. CDR3 size: 15 residues. The germline V and J ends were trimmed by 0 bases and 4 bases, with 13 bases remaining between them. The DNA for the CDR3 is TGCGCCAGCAGTGAGTCTGTCCCTGGGCGGTACGAGCAGTACTTC. This encodes CASSESVPGRYEQYF.

This clonotype was seen a few times. This rearrangement joins TRBV7-9 to TRBJ2-7; 7 bases align to TRBD1. Per germline, CDR1 SEHNR and CDR2 FQNEAQ (reference sequence). V lost 4 bases to trimming and J lost 7 bases; unmatched junction nucleotides: 13. CDR3 length: 15 residues. CDR3 sequence: CASSSDWDSLTEQYF. CDR3 sequence (DNA): TGTGCCAGCAGCTCCGACTGGGACAGCCTTACGGAGCAGTACTTC.

V usage is TRBV10-2 and J usage is TRBJ2-5; D gene uncertain. The CDR3 runs 11 residues. CDR1 is WSHSY, CDR2 SAAADI, per germline. V lost 4 bases to trimming and J lost 7 bases, with 7 bases between them. The CDR3 is CASSAAGTQYF. The CDR3 bases are TGCGCCAGCAGTGCAGCAGGGACCCAGTACTTC.

This rearrangement joins TRBV27 to TRBJ2-2, with D perhaps matching TRBD1 (5 bases). Germline assignment: CDR1 MNHEY and CDR2 SMNVEV (reference sequence). CDR3 size: 12 residues. Trimming removed 5 bases at V and 4 bases at J, with 5 bases between. CDR3 in amino acids: CASSGATGELFF. The CDR3 DNA reads as TGTGCCAGCAGTGGGGCCACCGGGGAGCTGTTTTTT.